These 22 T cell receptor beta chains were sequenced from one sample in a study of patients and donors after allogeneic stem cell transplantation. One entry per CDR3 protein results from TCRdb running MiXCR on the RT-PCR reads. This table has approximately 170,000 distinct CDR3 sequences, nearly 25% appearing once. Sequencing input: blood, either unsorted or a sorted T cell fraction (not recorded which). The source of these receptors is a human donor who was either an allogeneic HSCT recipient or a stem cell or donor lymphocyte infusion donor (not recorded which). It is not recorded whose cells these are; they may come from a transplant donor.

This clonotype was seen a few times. CDR3 sequence: CASSPLDVNTEAFF. The CDR3 bases are TGCGCCAGCAGCCCACTGGACGTCAACACTGAAGCTTTCTTT. This chain connects TRBV5-1 to TRBJ1-1; D not certain. This CDR3 contains 14 residues. Trimming left V 4 bases short and J 2 bases short, with 12 bases between. In germline, CDR1 is SGHRS, CDR2 YFSETQ.

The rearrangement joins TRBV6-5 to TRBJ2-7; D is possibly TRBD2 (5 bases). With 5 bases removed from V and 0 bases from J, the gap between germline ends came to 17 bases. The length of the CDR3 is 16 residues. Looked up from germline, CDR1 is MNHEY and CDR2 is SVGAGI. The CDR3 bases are TGTGCCAGCAGTCAAGGTCCGGGAACGGCCTCCTACGAGCAGTACTTC. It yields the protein CASSQGPGTASYEQYF.

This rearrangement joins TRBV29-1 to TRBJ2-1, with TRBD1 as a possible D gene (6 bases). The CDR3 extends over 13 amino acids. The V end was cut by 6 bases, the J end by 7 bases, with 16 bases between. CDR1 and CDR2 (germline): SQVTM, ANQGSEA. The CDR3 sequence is CSVAGTWGNEQFF. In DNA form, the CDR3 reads TGCAGCGTCGCCGGGACATGGGGGAATGAGCAGTTCTTC.

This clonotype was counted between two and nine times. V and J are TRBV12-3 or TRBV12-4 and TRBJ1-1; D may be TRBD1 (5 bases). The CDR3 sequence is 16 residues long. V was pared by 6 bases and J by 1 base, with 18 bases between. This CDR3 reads CASSRDPSVGNTEAFF. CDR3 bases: TGTGCCAGCAGCAGGGATCCCAGCGTTGGGAACACTGAAGCTTTCTTT.

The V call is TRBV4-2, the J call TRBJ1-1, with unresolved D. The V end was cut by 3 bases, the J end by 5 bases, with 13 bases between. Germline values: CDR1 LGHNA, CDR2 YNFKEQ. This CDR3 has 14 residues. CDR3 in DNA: TGTGCCAGCAGCCACGTTCCGTTGGGTACTGAAGCTTTCTTT. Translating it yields CASSHVPLGTEAFF.

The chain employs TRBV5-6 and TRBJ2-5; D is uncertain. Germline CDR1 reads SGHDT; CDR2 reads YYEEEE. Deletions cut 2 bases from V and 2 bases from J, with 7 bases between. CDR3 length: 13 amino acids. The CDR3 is CASSLKGQETQYF. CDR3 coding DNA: TGTGCCAGCAGCTTAAAGGGTCAAGAGACCCAGTACTTC.

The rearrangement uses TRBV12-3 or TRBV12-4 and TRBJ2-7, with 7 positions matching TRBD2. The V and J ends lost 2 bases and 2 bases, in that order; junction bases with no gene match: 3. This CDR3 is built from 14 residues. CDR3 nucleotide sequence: TGTGCCAGCAGTTTACCCAGCGGGACCTACGAGCAGTACTTC. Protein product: CASSLPSGTYEQYF.

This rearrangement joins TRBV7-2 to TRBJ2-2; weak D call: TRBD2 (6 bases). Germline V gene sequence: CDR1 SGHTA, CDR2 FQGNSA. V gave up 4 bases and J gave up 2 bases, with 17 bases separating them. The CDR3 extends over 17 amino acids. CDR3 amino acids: CASSSIRDLSNTGELFF. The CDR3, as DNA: TGTGCCAGCAGCTCCATAAGGGACTTGAGTAACACCGGGGAGCTGTTTTTT. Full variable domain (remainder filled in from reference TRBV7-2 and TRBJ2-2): GAGVSQSPSNKVTEKGKDVELRCDPISGHTALYWYRQSLGQGLEFLIYFQGNSAPDKSGLPSDRFSAERTGGSVSTLTIQRTQQEDSAVYLCASSSIRDLSNTGELFFGEGSRLTVL.

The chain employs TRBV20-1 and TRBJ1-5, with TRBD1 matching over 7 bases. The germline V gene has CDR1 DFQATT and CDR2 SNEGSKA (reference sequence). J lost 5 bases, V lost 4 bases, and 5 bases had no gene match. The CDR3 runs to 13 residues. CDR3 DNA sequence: TGCAGTGCTATAGGACAGGTAGATCAGCCCCAGCATTTT. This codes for CSAIGQVDQPQHF.

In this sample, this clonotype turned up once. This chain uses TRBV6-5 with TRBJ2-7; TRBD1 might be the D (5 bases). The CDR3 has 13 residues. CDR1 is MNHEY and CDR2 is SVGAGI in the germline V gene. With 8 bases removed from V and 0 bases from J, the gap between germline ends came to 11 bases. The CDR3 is CASVEQGSYEQYF. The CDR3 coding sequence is TGTGCCAGCGTAGAGCAGGGCTCCTACGAGCAGTACTTC.

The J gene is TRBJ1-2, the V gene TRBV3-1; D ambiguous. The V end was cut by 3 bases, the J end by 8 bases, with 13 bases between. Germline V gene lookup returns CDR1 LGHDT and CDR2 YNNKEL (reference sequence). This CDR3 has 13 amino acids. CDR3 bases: TGTGCCAGCAGCCAGGGAGGGTCGGGAGGCTACACCTTC. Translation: CASSQGGSGGYTF.

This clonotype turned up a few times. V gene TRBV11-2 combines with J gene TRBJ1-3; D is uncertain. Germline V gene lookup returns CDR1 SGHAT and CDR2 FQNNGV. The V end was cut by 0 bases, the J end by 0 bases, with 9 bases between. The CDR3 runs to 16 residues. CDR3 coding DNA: TGTGCCAGCAGCTTAGATGCGCTCATCTCTGGAAACACCATATATTTT. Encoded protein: CASSLDALISGNTIYF.

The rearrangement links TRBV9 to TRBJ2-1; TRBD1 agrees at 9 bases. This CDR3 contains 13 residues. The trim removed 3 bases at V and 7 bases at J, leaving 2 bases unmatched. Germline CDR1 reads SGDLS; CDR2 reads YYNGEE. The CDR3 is CASSGGQGNEQFF. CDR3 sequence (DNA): TGTGCCAGCAGCGGGGGACAGGGTAATGAGCAGTTCTTC.

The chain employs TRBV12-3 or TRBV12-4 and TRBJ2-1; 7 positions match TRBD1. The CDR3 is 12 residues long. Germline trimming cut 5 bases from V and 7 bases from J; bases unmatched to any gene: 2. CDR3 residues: CASSTQGNEQFF. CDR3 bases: TGTGCCAGCAGTACACAGGGGAATGAGCAGTTCTTC.

The CDR3 sequence is CASSAGTVKVEAFF. CDR3 sequence (DNA): TGTGCCAGCAGCGCCGGGACAGTAAAGGTGGAGGCTTTCTTT. The V and J genes are TRBV9 and TRBJ1-1; 7 bases are a match to TRBD1. V lost 3 bases, J lost 11 bases, and 13 bases stayed unmatched. The CDR3 is made up of 14 amino acids. Germline V gene lookup returns CDR1 SGDLS and CDR2 YYNGEE.

CDR3 DNA sequence: TGTGCCAGCAGTTTTGGGGTACTTGCTGGAAACACCATATATTTT. Protein: CASSFGVLAGNTIYF. This rearrangement joins TRBV12-3 or TRBV12-4 to TRBJ1-3, with D hard to call. This CDR3 comprises 15 residues. Trimming took off 3 bases at V and 2 bases at J, with 11 bases between the two ends.

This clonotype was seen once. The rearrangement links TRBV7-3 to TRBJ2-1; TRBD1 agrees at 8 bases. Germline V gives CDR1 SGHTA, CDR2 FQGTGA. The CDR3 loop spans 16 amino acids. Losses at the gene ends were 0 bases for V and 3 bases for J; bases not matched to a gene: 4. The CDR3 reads CASSLTGQASYNEQFF. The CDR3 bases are TGTGCCAGCAGCTTAACGGGACAGGCCAGCTACAATGAGCAGTTCTTC.

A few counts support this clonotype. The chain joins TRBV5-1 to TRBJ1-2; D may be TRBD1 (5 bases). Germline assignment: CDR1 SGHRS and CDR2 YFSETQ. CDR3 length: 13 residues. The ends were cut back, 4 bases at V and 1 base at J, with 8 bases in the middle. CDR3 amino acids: CASSTTVNYGYTF. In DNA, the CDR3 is TGCGCCAGCAGCACGACAGTTAACTATGGCTACACCTTC.

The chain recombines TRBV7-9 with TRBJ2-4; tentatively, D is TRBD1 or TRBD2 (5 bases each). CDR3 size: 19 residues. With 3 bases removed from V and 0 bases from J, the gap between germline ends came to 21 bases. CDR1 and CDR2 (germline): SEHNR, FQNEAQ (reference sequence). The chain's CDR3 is CASSLFPEQEVLAKNIQYF. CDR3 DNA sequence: TGTGCCAGCAGCTTGTTTCCGGAACAGGAGGTACTAGCCAAAAACATTCAGTACTTC. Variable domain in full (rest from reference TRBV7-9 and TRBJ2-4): DTGVSQNPRHKITKRGQNVTFRCDPISEHNRLYWYRQTLGQGPEFLTYFQNEAQLEKSRLLSDRFSAERPKGSFSTLEIQRTEQGDSAMYLCASSLFPEQEVLAKNIQYFGAGTRLSVL.

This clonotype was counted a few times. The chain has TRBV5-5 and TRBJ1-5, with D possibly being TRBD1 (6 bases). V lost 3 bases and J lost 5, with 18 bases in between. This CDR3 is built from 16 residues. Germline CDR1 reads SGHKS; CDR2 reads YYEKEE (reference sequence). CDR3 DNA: TGTGCCAGCAGCTCGTCCGACAGGTTCGGTTATCAGCCCCAGCATTTT. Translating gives CASSSSDRFGYQPQHF.

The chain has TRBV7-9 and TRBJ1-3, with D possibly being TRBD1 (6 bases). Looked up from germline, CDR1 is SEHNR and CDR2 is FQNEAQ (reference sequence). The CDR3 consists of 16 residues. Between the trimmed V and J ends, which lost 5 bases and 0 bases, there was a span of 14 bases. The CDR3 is CASSAARTVSGNTIYF. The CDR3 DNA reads TGTGCCAGCAGCGCGGCTCGGACAGTCTCTGGAAACACCATATATTTT.

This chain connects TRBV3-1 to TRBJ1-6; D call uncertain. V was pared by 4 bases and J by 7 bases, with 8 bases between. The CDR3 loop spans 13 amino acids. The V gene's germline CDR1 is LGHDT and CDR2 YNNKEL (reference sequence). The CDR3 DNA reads TGTGCCAGCAGCCCCTCAGCCAATTCACCCCTCCACTTT. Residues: CASSPSANSPLHF.